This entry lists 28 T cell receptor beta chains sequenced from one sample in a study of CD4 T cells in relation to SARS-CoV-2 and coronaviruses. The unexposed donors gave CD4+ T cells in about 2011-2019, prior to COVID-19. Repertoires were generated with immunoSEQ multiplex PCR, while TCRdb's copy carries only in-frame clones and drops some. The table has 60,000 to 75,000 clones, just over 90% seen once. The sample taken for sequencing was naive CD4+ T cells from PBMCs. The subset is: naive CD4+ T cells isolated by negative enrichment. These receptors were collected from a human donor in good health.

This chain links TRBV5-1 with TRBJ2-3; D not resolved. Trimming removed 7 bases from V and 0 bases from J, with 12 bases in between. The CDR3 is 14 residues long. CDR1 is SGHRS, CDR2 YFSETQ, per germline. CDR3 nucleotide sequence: TGCGCCAGCCAGAGGAGACCGAGCACAGATACGCAGTATTTT. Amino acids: CASQRRPSTDTQYF.

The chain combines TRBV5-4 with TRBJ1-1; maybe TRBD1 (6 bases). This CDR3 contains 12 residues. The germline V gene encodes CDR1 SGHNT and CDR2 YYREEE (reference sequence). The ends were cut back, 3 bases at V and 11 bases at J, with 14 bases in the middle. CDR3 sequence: CASSSGPGAAFF. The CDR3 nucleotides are TGTGCCAGCAGCTCTGGCCCAGGGGCCGCTTTCTTT.

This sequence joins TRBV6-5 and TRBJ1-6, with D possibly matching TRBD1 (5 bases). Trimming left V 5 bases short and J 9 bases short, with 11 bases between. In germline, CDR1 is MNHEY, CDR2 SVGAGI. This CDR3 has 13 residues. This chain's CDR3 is CASSLGGTSPLHF. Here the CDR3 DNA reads TGTGCCAGCAGTCTGGGGGGGACTTCACCCCTCCACTTT.

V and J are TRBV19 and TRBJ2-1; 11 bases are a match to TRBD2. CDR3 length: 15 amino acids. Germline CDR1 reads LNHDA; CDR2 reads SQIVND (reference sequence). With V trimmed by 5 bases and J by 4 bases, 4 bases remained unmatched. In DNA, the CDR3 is TGTGCCAGTAGTGCGACTAGCGGGACATACAATGAGCAGTTCTTC. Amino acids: CASSATSGTYNEQFF.

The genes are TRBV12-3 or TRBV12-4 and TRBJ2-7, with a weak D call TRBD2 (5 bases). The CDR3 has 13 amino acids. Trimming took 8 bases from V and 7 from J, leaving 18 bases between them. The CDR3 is CASQLVRMGEQYF. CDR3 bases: TGTGCCAGCCAACTAGTTCGGATGGGGGAGCAGTACTTC.

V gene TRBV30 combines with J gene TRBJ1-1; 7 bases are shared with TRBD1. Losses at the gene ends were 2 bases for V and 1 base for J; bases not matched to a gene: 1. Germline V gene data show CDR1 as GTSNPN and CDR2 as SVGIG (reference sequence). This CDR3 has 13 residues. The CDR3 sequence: CAWSRQGNTEAFF. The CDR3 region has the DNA TGTGCCTGGAGTCGACAGGGGAACACTGAAGCTTTCTTT.

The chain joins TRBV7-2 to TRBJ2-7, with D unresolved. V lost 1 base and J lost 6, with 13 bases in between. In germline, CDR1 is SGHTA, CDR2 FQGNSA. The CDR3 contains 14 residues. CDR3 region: CASSLGLSSSEQYF. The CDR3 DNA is TGTGCCAGCAGCTTAGGGCTGTCGTCGAGCGAGCAGTACTTC.

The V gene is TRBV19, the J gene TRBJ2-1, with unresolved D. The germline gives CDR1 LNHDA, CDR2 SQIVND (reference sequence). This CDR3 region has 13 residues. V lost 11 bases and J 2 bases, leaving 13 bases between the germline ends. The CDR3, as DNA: TGTGCCTCAAACCAGGTCCCCTACAATGAGCAGTTCTTC. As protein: CASNQVPYNEQFF. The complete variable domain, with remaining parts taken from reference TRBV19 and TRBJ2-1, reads DGGITQSPKYLFRKEGQNVTLSCEQNLNHDAMYWYRQDPGQGLRLIYYSQIVNDFQKGDIAEGYSVSREKKESFPLTVTSAQKNPTAFYLCASNQVPYNEQFFGPGTRLTVL.

CDR3 sequence reads: CATLTGEGAAEAFF. The CDR3 coding sequence is TGTGCCACTCTGACAGGGGAAGGGGCCGCTGAAGCTTTCTTT. This chain uses TRBV6-5 with TRBJ1-1, with 8 bases aligning to TRBD1. After removal of 10 bases from V and 6 bases from J, the junction contained 13 bases not matched to a gene. CDR1 is MNHEY and CDR2 is SVGAGI in the germline V gene. The CDR3 has 14 residues.

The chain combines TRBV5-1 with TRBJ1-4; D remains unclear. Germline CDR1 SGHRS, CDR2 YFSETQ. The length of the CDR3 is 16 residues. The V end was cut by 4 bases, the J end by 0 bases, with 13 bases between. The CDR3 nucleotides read TGCGCCAGCAGCCTCCGGGAGGCCGCAACTAATGAAAAACTGTTTTTT. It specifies CASSLREAATNEKLFF.

The CDR3 bases are TGTGCCAGCAGGTCGATAGGGGCTGATCCCTACGAGCAGTACTTC. Translation: CASRSIGADPYEQYF. The rearrangement links TRBV25-1 to TRBJ2-7; tentatively, D is TRBD1 (5 bases). The germline V gene has CDR1 MGHDK and CDR2 SYGVNS. The CDR3 has 15 amino acids. V was clipped by 6 bases and J by 2 bases, with 17 bases between them.

The CDR3 here is CASSFWPQATDTQYF. The CDR3 region has the DNA TGCGCCAGCAGCTTTTGGCCCCAGGCCACAGATACGCAGTATTTT. The chain employs TRBV5-1 and TRBJ2-3; D unresolved. This CDR3 is 15 amino acids long. V was clipped by 2 bases and J by 2 bases, with 12 bases between them. Germline V gene sequence: CDR1 SGHRS, CDR2 YFSETQ.

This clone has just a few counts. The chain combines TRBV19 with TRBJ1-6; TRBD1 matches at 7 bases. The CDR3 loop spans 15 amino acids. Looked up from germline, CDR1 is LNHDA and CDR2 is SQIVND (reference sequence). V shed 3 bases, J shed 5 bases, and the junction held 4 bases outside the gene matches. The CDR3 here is CASSIRTGNNSPLHF. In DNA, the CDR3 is TGTGCCAGTAGTATCCGGACAGGAAATAATTCACCCCTCCACTTT.

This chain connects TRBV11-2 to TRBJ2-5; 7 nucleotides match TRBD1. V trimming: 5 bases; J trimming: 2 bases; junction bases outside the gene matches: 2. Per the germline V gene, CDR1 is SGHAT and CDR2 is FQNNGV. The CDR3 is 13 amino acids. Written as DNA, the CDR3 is TGTGCCAGCAGCCAGGACAGGCAAGAGACCCAGTACTTC. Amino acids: CASSQDRQETQYF.

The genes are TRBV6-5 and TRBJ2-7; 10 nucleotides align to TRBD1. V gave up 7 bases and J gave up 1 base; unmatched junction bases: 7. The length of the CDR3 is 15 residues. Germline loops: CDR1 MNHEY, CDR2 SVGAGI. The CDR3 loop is CASKLRTGGSYEQYF. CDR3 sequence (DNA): TGTGCCAGCAAATTGAGGACAGGGGGGTCCTACGAGCAGTACTTC.

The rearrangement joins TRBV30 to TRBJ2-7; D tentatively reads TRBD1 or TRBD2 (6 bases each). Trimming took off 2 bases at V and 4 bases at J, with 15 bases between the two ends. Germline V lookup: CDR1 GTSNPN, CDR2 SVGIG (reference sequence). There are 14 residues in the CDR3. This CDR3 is CAWSRGDTKYEQYF. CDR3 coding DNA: TGTGCCTGGAGTAGGGGGGACACCAAATACGAGCAGTACTTC.

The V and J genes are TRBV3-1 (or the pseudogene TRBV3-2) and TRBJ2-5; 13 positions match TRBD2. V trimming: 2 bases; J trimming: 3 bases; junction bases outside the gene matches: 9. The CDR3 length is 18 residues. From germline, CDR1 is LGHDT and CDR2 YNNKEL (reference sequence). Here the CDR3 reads CASSQSGLAGQKKETQYF. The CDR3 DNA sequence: TGTGCCAGCAGCCAATCGGGACTAGCGGGACAAAAAAAAGAGACCCAGTACTTC.

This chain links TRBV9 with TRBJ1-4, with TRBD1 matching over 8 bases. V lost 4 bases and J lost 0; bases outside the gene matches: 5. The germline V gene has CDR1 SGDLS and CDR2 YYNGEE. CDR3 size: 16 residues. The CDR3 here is CASSLGQGPTNEKLFF. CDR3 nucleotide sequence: TGTGCCAGCAGCCTTGGACAGGGACCAACTAATGAAAAACTGTTTTTT.

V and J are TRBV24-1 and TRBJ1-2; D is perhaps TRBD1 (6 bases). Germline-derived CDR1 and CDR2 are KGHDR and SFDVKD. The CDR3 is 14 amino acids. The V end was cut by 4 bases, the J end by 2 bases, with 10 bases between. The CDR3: CATSDWDINYGYTF. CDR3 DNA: TGTGCCACCAGTGACTGGGACATAAACTATGGCTACACCTTC.

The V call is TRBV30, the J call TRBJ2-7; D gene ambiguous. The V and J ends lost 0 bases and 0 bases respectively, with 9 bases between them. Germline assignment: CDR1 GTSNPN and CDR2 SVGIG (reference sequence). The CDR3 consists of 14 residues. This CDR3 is CAWSVGSISYEQYF. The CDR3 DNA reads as TGTGCCTGGAGTGTTGGCAGTATCTCCTACGAGCAGTACTTC.

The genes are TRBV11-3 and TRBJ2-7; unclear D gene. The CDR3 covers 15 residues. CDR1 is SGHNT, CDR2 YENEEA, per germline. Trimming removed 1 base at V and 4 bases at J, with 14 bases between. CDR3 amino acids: CASSLGPGPGYEQYF. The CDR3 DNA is TGTGCCAGCAGCTTAGGACCGGGTCCCGGGTACGAGCAGTACTTC.

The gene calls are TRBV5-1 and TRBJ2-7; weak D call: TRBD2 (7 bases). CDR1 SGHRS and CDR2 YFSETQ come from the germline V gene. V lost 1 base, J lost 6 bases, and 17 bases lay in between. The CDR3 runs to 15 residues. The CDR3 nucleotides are TGCGCCAGCAGCTTGATGGGCAGCGCGGGGGCCGAGCAGTACTTC. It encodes CASSLMGSAGAEQYF.

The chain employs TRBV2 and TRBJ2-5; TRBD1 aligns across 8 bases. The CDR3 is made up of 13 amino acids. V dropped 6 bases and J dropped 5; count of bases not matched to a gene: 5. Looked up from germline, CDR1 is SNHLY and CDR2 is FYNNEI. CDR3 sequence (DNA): TGTGCCAGCAGACAGGGGGTATTGGAGACCCAGTACTTC. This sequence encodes CASRQGVLETQYF.

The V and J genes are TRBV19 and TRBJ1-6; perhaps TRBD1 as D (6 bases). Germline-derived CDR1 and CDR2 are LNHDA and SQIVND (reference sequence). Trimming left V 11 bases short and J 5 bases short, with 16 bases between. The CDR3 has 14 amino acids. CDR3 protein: CASSRTDDNSPLHF. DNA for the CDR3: TGTGCCTCCTCACGGACAGACGATAATTCACCCCTCCACTTT.

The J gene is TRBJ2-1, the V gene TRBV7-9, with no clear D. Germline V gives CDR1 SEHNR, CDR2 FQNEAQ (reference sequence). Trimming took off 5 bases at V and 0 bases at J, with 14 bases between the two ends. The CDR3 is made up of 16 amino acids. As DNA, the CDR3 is TGTGCCAGCAGCCCAACGCCCGCGAGCTCCTACAATGAGCAGTTCTTC. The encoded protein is CASSPTPASSYNEQFF.

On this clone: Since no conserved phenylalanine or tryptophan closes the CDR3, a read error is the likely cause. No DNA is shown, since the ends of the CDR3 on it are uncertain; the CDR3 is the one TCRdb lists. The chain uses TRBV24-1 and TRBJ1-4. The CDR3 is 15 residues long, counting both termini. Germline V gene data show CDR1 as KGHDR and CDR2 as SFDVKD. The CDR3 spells CATSDFFRGGGGLMV.

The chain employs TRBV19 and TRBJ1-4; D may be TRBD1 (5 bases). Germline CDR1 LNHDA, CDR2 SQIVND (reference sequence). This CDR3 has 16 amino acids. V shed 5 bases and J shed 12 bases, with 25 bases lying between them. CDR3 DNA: TGTGCCAGTAGTTTCCCAGGAGACAGTAGTTCAGCGGAACTGTTTTTT. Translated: CASSFPGDSSSAELFF.

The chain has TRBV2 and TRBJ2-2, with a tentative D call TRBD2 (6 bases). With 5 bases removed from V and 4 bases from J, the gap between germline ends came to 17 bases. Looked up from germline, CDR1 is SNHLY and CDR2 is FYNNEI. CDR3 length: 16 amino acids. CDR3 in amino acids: CASSRRAGLLTGELFF. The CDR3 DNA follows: TGTGCCAGCAGTAGACGTGCGGGGTTGCTCACCGGGGAGCTGTTTTTT.